One and the same sample provided the 31 T cell receptor beta chains below, sequenced in a study of regulatory T cells in long-lasting Graves disease. With iRepertoire HTBI primers and Arm-PCR of CDR3 regions, TCR beta libraries were built. From the multiplex PCR reads, TCRdb called clonotypes with MiXCR, one entry per CDR3 protein. The sample lists 450,000 to 600,000 distinct CDR3 sequences, approximately 15% occurring once. Time point: newly diagnosed GD, antithyroid drugs for less than 3 months. RNA extracted from PBMCs served as the sequencing template. The same data also contributed to another study, on T cells in Graves' hyperthyroidism and ophthalmopathy.

Material: peripheral blood mononuclear cells (PBMCs), obtained at new diagnosis, from a patient treated with antithyroid drugs. The receptors come from a man aged 30 to 39 with Graves disease.

This clonotype was observed a few times. This chain links TRBV12-3 or TRBV12-4 with TRBJ2-2, with a possible D match to TRBD1 (6 bases). The CDR3 has 14 residues. V gave up 6 bases and J gave up 1 base, with 9 bases separating them. The CDR3 DNA reads as TGTGCCAGCAGAGGGACAAAGAACACCGGGGAGCTGTTTTTT. It is translated as CASRGTKNTGELFF.

This clonotype was recorded many times. CDR3: CASSPGNGPMQPQHF. The CDR3 nucleotides are TGTGCCAGCAGCCCGGGAAACGGTCCGATGCAGCCCCAGCATTTT. The rearrangement links TRBV3-1 to TRBJ1-5; D is ambiguous. The germline V gene has CDR1 LGHDT and CDR2 YNNKEL (reference sequence). V was cut by 4 bases and J by 7 bases, with 17 bases left in between. The CDR3 runs to 15 residues.

This clonotype appeared many times. J is TRBJ2-4 and V is TRBV29-1; tentatively, D is TRBD1 (6 bases). Between the trimmed V and J ends, which lost 7 bases and 7 bases, there was a span of 11 bases. CDR1 and CDR2 (germline): SQVTM, ANQGSEA. The CDR3 has 11 residues. The CDR3 loop reads CSGGQFNIQYF. The CDR3 DNA reads TGCAGCGGTGGACAGTTCAACATTCAGTACTTC.

A note on this clonotype: This CDR3 is missing its conserved last phenylalanine or tryptophan, likely due to a read error. The V and J genes are TRBV7-3 and TRBJ1-2; D remains unclear. This CDR3 has 15 residues. V was clipped by 2 bases and J by 4 bases, with 14 bases between them. Germline values: CDR1 SGHTA, CDR2 FQGTGA. The CDR3 bases are TGTGCCAGCAGCTTACCACGGGAAAGAAGCTATGGCTACACCCTC. This codes for CASSLPRERSYGYTL.

Many counts were recorded for this clonotype. This sequence joins TRBV11-2 and TRBJ1-6; 10 bases are shared with TRBD1. The V segment lost 5 bases and the J segment 9 bases; nucleotides outside the gene matches: 4. The CDR3 is 14 amino acids. The germline V gene has CDR1 SGHAT and CDR2 FQNNGV. CDR3 coding DNA: TGTGCCAGCAGCATCGACAGGGGGCTTTCACCCCTCCACTTT. Translation gives CASSIDRGLSPLHF.

The V gene is TRBV5-1, the J gene TRBJ2-3; 9 positions agree with TRBD2. After removal of 5 bases from V and 0 bases from J, the junction contained 7 bases not matched to a gene. The CDR3 consists of 16 residues. Germline V lookup: CDR1 SGHRS, CDR2 YFSETQ. The CDR3 is CASRGLAHLSTDTQYF. The CDR3, as DNA: TGCGCCAGCAGAGGACTAGCGCACCTAAGCACAGATACGCAGTATTTT.

Ten or more counts support this clonotype. The chain links TRBV27 to TRBJ1-5; the D gene is possibly TRBD1 (5 bases). Germline V gene sequence: CDR1 MNHEY, CDR2 SMNVEV (reference sequence). The CDR3 covers 15 residues. The ends were cut back, 6 bases at V and 5 bases at J, with 17 bases in the middle. The CDR3 sequence is CASSRSGTKDQPQHF. CDR3 coding DNA: TGTGCCAGCAGCCGATCCGGGACTAAAGATCAGCCCCAGCATTTT.

This chain uses TRBV7-9 with TRBJ2-7; possible D gene TRBD2, 5 bases. Germline CDR1 and CDR2: SEHNR and FQNEAQ (reference sequence). Between the trimmed V and J ends, which lost 3 bases and 2 bases, there was a span of 11 bases. This CDR3 is built from 14 residues. CDR3: CASSFFRGTYEQYF. DNA for the CDR3: TGTGCCAGCAGCTTTTTTCGGGGTACCTACGAGCAGTACTTC.

At least ten counts were recorded for this clonotype. This chain uses TRBV5-1 with TRBJ2-1, with TRBD2 matching 9 bases. V dropped 0 bases and J dropped 4; count of bases not matched to a gene: 5. The germline CDR1 and CDR2 sequences are SGHRS and YFSETQ. This CDR3 is 16 amino acids long. The CDR3 spells CASSLVGSGRYNEQFF. DNA of the CDR3: TGCGCCAGCAGCTTGGTCGGGAGCGGGAGGTACAATGAGCAGTTCTTC. Drawing the rest from reference TRBV5-1 and TRBJ2-1, the complete variable domain is KAGVTQTPRYLIKTRGQQVTLSCSPISGHRSVSWYQQTPGQGLQFLFEYFSETQRNKGNFPGRFSGRQFSNSRSEMNVSTLELGDSALYLCASSLVGSGRYNEQFFGPGTRLTVL.

Points on this clonotype: A far bigger clonotype differs at one base, so this is likely a read error. This rearrangement joins TRBV2 to TRBJ2-1; D ambiguous. Per the germline V gene, CDR1 is SNHLY and CDR2 is FYNNEI. The CDR3 contains 11 residues. Between the trimmed V and J ends, which lost 8 bases and 10 bases, there was a span of 12 bases. CDR3 residues: CASEETYEQFF. The CDR3 DNA follows: TGTGCCAGCGAAGAAACCTACGAGCAGTTCTTC.

At least ten counts were recorded for this clonotype. This chain uses TRBV20-1 with TRBJ2-3; D is tentatively TRBD1 or TRBD2 (5 bases each). V gave up 5 bases and J gave up 4 bases, with 7 bases separating them. The CDR3 consists of 11 residues. Germline CDR1 and CDR2: DFQATT and SNEGSKA (reference sequence). CDR3 in DNA: TGCAGTGCTGGGACCTCAGATACGCAGTATTTT. Residues: CSAGTSDTQYF.

This clonotype was observed many times. The J gene is TRBJ2-3, the V gene TRBV24-1; D is unresolved. Trimming pared 4 bases from V and 4 bases from J, leaving 14 bases between. The CDR3 sequence is 15 residues long. Germline CDR1 is KGHDR and CDR2 is SFDVKD. The DNA for the CDR3 is TGTGCCACCAGTGACTCAACCAACTTGGCAGATACGCAGTATTTT. Translated, it gives CATSDSTNLADTQYF.

This clonotype is a singleton in its sample. The chain employs TRBV2 and TRBJ1-1; D is possibly TRBD1 (5 bases). The V gene lost 4 bases and the J gene lost 11 bases, with 23 bases spanning the gap. This CDR3 region has 15 residues. Germline assignment: CDR1 SNHLY and CDR2 FYNNEI. CDR3 protein: CASSATQSRIGGAFF. The CDR3 nucleotides read TGTGCCAGCAGTGCCACTCAAAGCCGAATCGGGGGGGCTTTCTTT.

This clonotype occurred many times. CDR3 sequence reads: CASSFDGGAPYEQYF. CDR3 nucleotide sequence: TGTGCCAGCAGTTTCGACGGGGGCGCCCCCTACGAGCAGTACTTC. The J gene is TRBJ2-7, the V gene TRBV27; D tentatively fits TRBD1 or TRBD2 (6 bases each). Germline-derived CDR1 and CDR2 are MNHEY and SMNVEV (reference sequence). The CDR3 covers 15 residues. V lost 3 bases and J lost 2, with 14 bases in between.

This clonotype appeared many times. This chain connects TRBV11-2 to TRBJ1-1; no definite D call. Germline V gene data show CDR1 as SGHAT and CDR2 as FQNNGV. V was pared by 0 bases and J by 9 bases, with 14 bases between. CDR3 length equals 14 residues. CDR3 region: CASSLDPGLVKAFF. CDR3 sequence (DNA): TGTGCCAGCAGCTTAGATCCCGGGTTGGTGAAAGCTTTCTTT.

This sequence joins TRBV5-6 and TRBJ2-5; possible D gene TRBD2, 6 bases. The CDR3 length is 14 residues. V was clipped by 4 bases and J by 3 bases, with 13 bases between them. In germline, CDR1 is SGHDT, CDR2 YYEEEE. The CDR3 protein is CASSAGLREETQYF. The CDR3 nucleotides are TGTGCCAGCAGCGCAGGACTACGGGAAGAGACCCAGTACTTC.

This clonotype has ten or more counts. The V and J genes are TRBV12-3 or TRBV12-4 and TRBJ2-7; 11 bases line up with TRBD1. The V gene end was trimmed by 5 bases and the J gene end by 3 bases; junction bases not matched to a gene: 6. The length of the CDR3 is 15 residues. CDR3 in amino acids: CASSRLGQGDYEQYF. The CDR3 DNA sequence: TGTGCCAGCAGTCGCTTGGGACAGGGGGACTACGAGCAGTACTTC.

The table lists this clonotype with many counts. This sequence joins TRBV6-1 and TRBJ2-5; 8 bases fit TRBD2. The germline gives CDR1 MNHNS, CDR2 SASEGT. The CDR3 spans 17 residues. Trimming removed 4 bases from V and 3 bases from J; junction bases left unmatched: 13. CDR3 amino acids: CASSARAGGRRKETQYF. CDR3 DNA sequence: TGTGCCAGCAGTGCCCGAGCCGGCGGGAGGAGAAAAGAGACCCAGTACTTC.

J is TRBJ1-6 and V is TRBV6-1; D might be TRBD1 (6 bases). V was cut by 7 bases and J by 7 bases, with 17 bases left in between. This CDR3 is 15 amino acids long. The germline CDR1 and CDR2 sequences are MNHNS and SASEGT. The CDR3 here is CASTQIGGGNSPLHF. The CDR3 DNA sequence: TGTGCCAGCACCCAAATAGGGGGGGGGAATTCACCCCTCCACTTT.

The rearrangement uses TRBV19 and TRBJ2-5; D might be TRBD1 (9 bases). Germline values: CDR1 LNHDA, CDR2 SQIVND (reference sequence). The V and J ends lost 6 bases and 4 bases respectively, with 21 bases between them. This CDR3 has 16 amino acids. CDR3 region: CASRGQGMSGGETQYF. Written as DNA, the CDR3 is TGTGCCAGTAGGGGACAGGGAATGAGCGGGGGAGAGACCCAGTACTTC. Together with reference TRBV19 and TRBJ2-5, the CDR3 gives the full variable domain: DGGITQSPKYLFRKEGQNVTLSCEQNLNHDAMYWYRQDPGQGLRLIYYSQIVNDFQKGDIAEGYSVSREKKESFPLTVTSAQKNPTAFYLCASRGQGMSGGETQYFGPGTRLLVL.

Ten or more counts support this clonotype. This chain uses TRBV27 with TRBJ2-7; 9 bases line up with TRBD1. The CDR3 consists of 14 residues. Germline CDR1 is MNHEY and CDR2 is SMNVEV (reference sequence). Trimming at V came to 8 bases and at J to 3 bases, leaving 8 bases not matched to a gene. DNA of the CDR3: TGTGCCAGCTGGCGGACAGGGGTCAGCTACGAGCAGTACTTC. Translating it yields CASWRTGVSYEQYF.

This clonotype was detected many times. The chain employs TRBV7-9 and TRBJ1-2; D unresolved. This CDR3 has 13 residues. CDR1 and CDR2 (germline): SEHNR, FQNEAQ (reference sequence). V lost 6 bases to trimming and J lost 0 bases, with 8 bases between them. In nucleotides, the CDR3 is TGTGCCAGCAGAGAAGGGACTAACTATGGCTACACCTTC. It specifies CASREGTNYGYTF.

As to this clonotype: A read error is possible here, since a much larger clone lies one base away. This is likely a read error, given that the CDR3 carries no conserved phenylalanine or tryptophan at its end. CDR3 protein: CASRMALASSTDTQYL. DNA for the CDR3: TGTGCCAGCAGGATGGCCTTAGCGTCTAGCACAGATACGCAGTATCTT. V and J are TRBV12-3 or TRBV12-4 and TRBJ2-3; a possible D gene is TRBD2 (5 bases). CDR3 length: 16 residues. Trimming removed 6 bases from V and 0 bases from J, with 16 bases in between.

This clonotype has a count of ten or more. The chain links TRBV7-3 to TRBJ2-7; 7 positions agree with TRBD2. This CDR3 has 19 residues. V lost 1 base and J lost 2; bases outside the gene matches: 17. Germline CDR1 is SGHTA and CDR2 is FQGTGA. Here the CDR3 reads CASSLKPVGVTSAAYEQYF. The CDR3 bases are TGTGCCAGCAGCTTAAAACCGGTAGGGGTAACTAGCGCTGCCTACGAGCAGTACTTC.

This clonotype was counted at least ten times. Given a much more abundant clone one base away, this may be a read error. The V call is TRBV6-1, the J call TRBJ1-5; possible D gene TRBD1, 6 bases. Trimming took off 3 bases at V and 7 bases at J, with 10 bases between the two ends. Looked up from germline, CDR1 is MNHNS and CDR2 is SASEGT. The CDR3 has 13 residues. CDR3 sequence reads: CASSDRGGQPQHF. CDR3 nucleotides: TGTGCCAGCAGTGACAGGGGTGGACAGCCCCAGCATTTT.

Only a few counts were recorded for this clonotype. The J gene is TRBJ2-7, the V gene TRBV3-1; D uncertain. Trimming removed 1 base at V and 10 bases at J, with 8 bases between. Per the germline V gene, CDR1 is LGHDT and CDR2 is YNNKEL (reference sequence). The CDR3 extends over 11 amino acids. As DNA, the CDR3 is TGTGCCAGCAGCCAAGGACCCCACCAGTACTTC. Translating it yields CASSQGPHQYF.

In its sample, this clonotype was seen a few times. The chain uses TRBV5-1 and TRBJ2-3; 11 bases agree with TRBD2. V lost 0 bases to trimming and J lost 1 base; unmatched junction nucleotides: 7. This CDR3 comprises 18 residues. Germline V gene data show CDR1 as SGHRS and CDR2 as YFSETQ. This CDR3 is CASSLETSGSWGTDTQYF. CDR3 sequence (DNA): TGCGCCAGCAGCTTGGAAACTAGCGGGAGTTGGGGCACAGATACGCAGTATTTT.

V and J are TRBV29-1 and TRBJ2-3; 7 bases match TRBD2. Trimming took 1 base from V and 4 from J; bases not matched to a gene: 5. The CDR3 is made up of 14 amino acids. Germline V gives CDR1 SQVTM, CDR2 ANQGSEA. Here the CDR3 reads CSVEGGRGADTQYF. The CDR3 region has the DNA TGCAGCGTTGAAGGCGGGAGAGGGGCAGATACGCAGTATTTT.

This sequence joins TRBV6-1 and TRBJ1-6; D is unclear. In germline, CDR1 is MNHNS, CDR2 SASEGT. This CDR3 is built from 12 residues. The germline V and J ends were trimmed by 6 bases and 7 bases, with 7 bases remaining between them. The CDR3 region has the DNA TGTGCCAGCAGATCAGGAAATTCACCCCTCCACTTT. Translating gives CASRSGNSPLHF.

At least ten counts were recorded for this clonotype. V usage is TRBV19 and J usage is TRBJ1-1, with TRBD1 matching over 9 bases. The V gene's germline CDR1 is LNHDA and CDR2 SQIVND (reference sequence). There are 15 residues in the CDR3. Germline trimming cut 7 bases from V and 4 bases from J; bases unmatched to any gene: 10. The CDR3 coding sequence is TGTGCCAGTAAGTGGCCCGGGACAGGGCGCACTGAAGCTTTCTTT. Translation gives CASKWPGTGRTEAFF.

In this sample, this clonotype turned up a few times. A much larger clone sits a single nucleotide away, making a read error possible. CDR3 bases: TGTGCCAGCATGCACGGAGGGGGAGGGCGAGAGACCCAGTACTTC. Amino acids: CASMHGGGGRETQYF. The chain is built from TRBV6-2 or TRBV6-3 and TRBJ2-5, with a tentative D call TRBD2 (7 bases). The germline V and J ends were trimmed by 7 bases and 4 bases, with 19 bases remaining between them. Germline-derived CDR1 and CDR2 are MNHEY and SVGEGT. The CDR3 has 15 amino acids.